The TCR beta chain under discussion was sequenced for a study of CXCR3-negative and CXCR3-positive naive CD8 T cells. This CDR3 contains 14 residues. Germline CDR1 reads MGHRA; CDR2 reads YSYEKL. Study results and caveats: TRB CDR3 properties indicated TCR strength, while surface CD5 was similar across naive subsets. Researchers report that CXCR3-positive naive cells carry more hydrophobic TRB CDR3s than CXCR3-negative naive cells. Memory cells showed distinct TRBV-TRBJ patterns, while the two naive subsets matched. Partial loss of CXCR3 expression followed cryopreservation; most assays used fresh PBMCs.

As concerns this clonotype: The antigen remains unidentified.

The libraries of TRB cDNA were prepared using 5' RACE with UMI labels. TCRdb re-called the 5' RACE reads and catalogs CDR3 proteins one per entry, DNA excluded. Recorded here are about 120,000 distinct CDR3 sequences; the top ten clones represent just under 0.5%. The source material was naive CXCR3- CD8+ T cells from blood. Subset specified: CD45RO-CCR7+CD27+CD95- naive CD8+ T cells lacking CXCR3 (TNR3-). The chain employs TRBV4-1 and TRBJ2-7; TCRdb's assignment of TRBD2 cannot be checked, as there is no DNA. This sequence originates from a human donor in good health. Some clones in this sample may be carry-over from other donors' samples. This chain's CDR3 is CASSQDEGWDEQYF.